This entry features one T cell receptor beta chain sequence. As yet, its antigen is unknown. At one boundary the junction diverges from the germline segment, which might be a read error. The CDR3 has 15 residues. CDR1 and CDR2 from the germline V gene are SGHTA and FQGNSA. This sample was included in a study of T cell repertoires in cytomegalovirus infection. The wider study: Well-studied HLA-B-restricted CMV epitopes were used in the study alongside recently identified HLA-C-restricted ones. An indication of both CMV infection and matching HLA type came from public TCR beta signatures.

Study-level findings and limits: Clonotypes of TCR beta that were HLA-C-restricted and CMV-specific dominated the ex vivo response. Summed frequency of public TCR beta families distinguished CMV carriers with the relevant HLA.

Using its own MiXCR run on the reads, TCRdb lists one record per CDR3 protein. The sample carries roughly 700,000 distinct CDR3 sequences, 33% recorded once. This sequence was found in a human donor in good health (CMV status not recorded). Some clones in this sample may be carry-over from other donors' samples. This material consisted of cultured PBMCs, taken from culture after CMV antigen stimulation. This chain connects TRBV7-2 to TRBJ1-3; tentative D call: TRBD1 (5 bases). In DNA, the CDR3 is TGTGCCAGCAGCTTAGGGGGGAAAGATGGAAACACCCTATATTTT. This gives the protein CASSLGGKDGNTLYF.